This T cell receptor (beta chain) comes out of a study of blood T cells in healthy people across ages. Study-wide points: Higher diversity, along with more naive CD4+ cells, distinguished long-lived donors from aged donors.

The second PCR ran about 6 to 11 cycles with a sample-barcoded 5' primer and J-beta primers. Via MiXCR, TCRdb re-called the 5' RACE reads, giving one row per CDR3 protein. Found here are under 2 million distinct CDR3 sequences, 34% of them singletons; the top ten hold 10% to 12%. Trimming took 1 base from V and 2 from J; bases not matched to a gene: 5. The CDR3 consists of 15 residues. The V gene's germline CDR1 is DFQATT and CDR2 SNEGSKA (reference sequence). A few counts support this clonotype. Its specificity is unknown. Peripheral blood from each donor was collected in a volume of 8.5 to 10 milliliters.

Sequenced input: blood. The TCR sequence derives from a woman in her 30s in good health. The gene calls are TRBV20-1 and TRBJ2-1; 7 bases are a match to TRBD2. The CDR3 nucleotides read TGCAGTGCTAGAGGGCTAGCGGTAACCTACAATGAGCAGTTCTTC. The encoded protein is CSARGLAVTYNEQFF.